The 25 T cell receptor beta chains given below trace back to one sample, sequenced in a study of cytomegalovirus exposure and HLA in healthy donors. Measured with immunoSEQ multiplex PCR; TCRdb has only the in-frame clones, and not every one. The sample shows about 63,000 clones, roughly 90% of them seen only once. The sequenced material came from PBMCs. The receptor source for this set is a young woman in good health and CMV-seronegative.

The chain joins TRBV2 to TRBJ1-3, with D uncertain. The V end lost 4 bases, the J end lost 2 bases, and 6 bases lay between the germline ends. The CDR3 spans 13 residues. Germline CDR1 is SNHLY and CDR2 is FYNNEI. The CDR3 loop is CASSGLAGNTIYF. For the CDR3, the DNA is TGTGCCAGCAGTGGACTCGCTGGAAACACCATATATTTT.

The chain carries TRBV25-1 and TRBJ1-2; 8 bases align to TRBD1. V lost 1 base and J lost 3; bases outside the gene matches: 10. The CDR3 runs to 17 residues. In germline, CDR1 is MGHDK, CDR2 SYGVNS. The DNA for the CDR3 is TGTGCCAGCAGTGAATCCCGAGCAGGGGGCGAGGACTATGGCTACACCTTC. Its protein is CASSESRAGGEDYGYTF.

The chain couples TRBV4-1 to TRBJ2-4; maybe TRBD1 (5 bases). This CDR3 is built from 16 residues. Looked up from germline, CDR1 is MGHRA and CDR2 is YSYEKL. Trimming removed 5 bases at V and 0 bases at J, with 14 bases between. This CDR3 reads CASSESVGVAKNIQYF. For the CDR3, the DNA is TGCGCCAGCAGCGAAAGCGTAGGGGTAGCCAAAAACATTCAGTACTTC.

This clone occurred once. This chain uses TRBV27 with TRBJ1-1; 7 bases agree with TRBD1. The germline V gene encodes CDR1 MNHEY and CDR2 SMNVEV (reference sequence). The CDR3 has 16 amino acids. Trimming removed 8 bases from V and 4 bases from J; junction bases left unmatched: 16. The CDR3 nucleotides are TGTGCCAGCGGACGAGGGGGCGGAATCGCAGTCACTGAAGCTTTCTTT. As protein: CASGRGGGIAVTEAFF.

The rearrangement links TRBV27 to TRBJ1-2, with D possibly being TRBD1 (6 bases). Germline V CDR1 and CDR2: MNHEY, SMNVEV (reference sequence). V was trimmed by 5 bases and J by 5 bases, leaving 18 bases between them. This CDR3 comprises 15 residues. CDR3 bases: TGTGCCAGCAGTCCGCGGACCGGGACATCGTATGGCTACACCTTC. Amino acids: CASSPRTGTSYGYTF.

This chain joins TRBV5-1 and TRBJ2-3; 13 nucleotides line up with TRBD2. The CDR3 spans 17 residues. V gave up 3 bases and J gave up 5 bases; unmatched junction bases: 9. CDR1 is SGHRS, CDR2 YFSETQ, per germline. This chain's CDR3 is CASSSRTSGGDQDTQYF. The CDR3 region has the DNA TGCGCCAGCAGCTCCCGGACTAGCGGGGGTGATCAAGATACGCAGTATTTT.

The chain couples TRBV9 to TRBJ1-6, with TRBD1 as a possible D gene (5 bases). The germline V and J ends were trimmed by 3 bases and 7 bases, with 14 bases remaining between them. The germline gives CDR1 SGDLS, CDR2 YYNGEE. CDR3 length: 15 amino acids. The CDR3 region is CASSAAVGLNSPLHF. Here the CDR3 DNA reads TGTGCCAGCAGCGCTGCAGTGGGGCTAAATTCACCCCTCCACTTT. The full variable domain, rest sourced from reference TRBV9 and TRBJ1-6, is DSGVTQTPKHLITATGQRVTLRCSPRSGDLSVYWYQQSLDQGLQFLIQYYNGEERAKGNILERFSAQQFPDLHSELNLSSLELGDSALYFCASSAAVGLNSPLHFGNGTRLTVT.

CDR3 residues: CASRRLAGVDTQYF. The CDR3 region has the DNA TGTGCCAGCAGGAGACTAGCGGGGGTAGATACGCAGTATTTT. V is TRBV6-1 and J is TRBJ2-3; 12 positions agree with TRBD2. J was trimmed by 5 bases and V by 6 bases; bases with no gene match: 3. CDR1 and CDR2 (germline): MNHNS, SASEGT. This CDR3 is built from 14 residues.

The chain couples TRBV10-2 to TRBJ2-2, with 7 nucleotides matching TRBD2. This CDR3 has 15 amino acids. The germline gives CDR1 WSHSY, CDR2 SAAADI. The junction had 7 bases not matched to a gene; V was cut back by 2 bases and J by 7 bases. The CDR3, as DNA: TGCGCCAGCAGTGAGGCGGCGGGGGTCGGCGGGGAGCTGTTTTTT. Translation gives CASSEAAGVGGELFF.

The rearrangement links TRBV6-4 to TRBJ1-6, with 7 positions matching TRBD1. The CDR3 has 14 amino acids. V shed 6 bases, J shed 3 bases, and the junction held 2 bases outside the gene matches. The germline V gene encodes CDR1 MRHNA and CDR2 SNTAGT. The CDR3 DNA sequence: TGTGCCAGCAGGGGGGACAGCTATAATTCACCCCTCCACTTT. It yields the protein CASRGDSYNSPLHF.

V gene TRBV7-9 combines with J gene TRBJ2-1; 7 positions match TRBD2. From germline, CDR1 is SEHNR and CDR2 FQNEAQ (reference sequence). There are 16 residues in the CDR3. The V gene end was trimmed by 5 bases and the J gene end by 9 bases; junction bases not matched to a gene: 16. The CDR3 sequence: CASSPTVQRGVGEQFF. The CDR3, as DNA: TGTGCCAGCAGCCCGACGGTCCAGCGGGGAGTAGGTGAGCAGTTCTTC.

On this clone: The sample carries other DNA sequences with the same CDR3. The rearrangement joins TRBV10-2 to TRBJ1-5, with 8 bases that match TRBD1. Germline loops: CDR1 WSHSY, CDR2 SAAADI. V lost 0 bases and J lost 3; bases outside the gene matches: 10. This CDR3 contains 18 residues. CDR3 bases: TGCGCCAGCAGTGAGTCTCCATTCCGGACAGGGAACAATCAGCCCCAGCATTTT. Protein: CASSESPFRTGNNQPQHF.

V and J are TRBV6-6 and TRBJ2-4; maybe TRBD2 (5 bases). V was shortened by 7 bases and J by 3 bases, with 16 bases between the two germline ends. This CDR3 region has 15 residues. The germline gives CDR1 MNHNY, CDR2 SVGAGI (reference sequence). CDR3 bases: TGTGCCAGCACCCCCGCCGGACTTAACAAAAACATTCAGTACTTC. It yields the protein CASTPAGLNKNIQYF.

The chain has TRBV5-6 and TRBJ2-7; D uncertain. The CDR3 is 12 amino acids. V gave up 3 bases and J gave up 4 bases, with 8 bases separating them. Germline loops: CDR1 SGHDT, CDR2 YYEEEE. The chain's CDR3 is CASSSRDYEQYF. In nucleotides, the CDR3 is TGTGCCAGCAGCTCTAGAGATTACGAGCAGTACTTC.

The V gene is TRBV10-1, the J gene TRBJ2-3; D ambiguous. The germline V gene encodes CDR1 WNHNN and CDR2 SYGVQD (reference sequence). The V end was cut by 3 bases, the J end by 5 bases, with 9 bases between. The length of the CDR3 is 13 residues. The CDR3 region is CASSERGLDTQYF. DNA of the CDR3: TGCGCCAGCAGTGAAAGAGGCCTAGATACGCAGTATTTT.

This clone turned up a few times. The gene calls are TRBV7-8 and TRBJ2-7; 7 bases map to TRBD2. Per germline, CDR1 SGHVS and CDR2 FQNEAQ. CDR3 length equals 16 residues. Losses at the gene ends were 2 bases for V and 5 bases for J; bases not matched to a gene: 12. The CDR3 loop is CASSLNGGGFANEQYF. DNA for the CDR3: TGTGCCAGCAGCTTAAACGGGGGAGGGTTTGCCAACGAGCAGTACTTC. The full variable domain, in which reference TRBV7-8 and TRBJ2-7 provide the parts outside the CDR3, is GAGVSQSPRYKVAKRGQDVALRCDPISGHVSLFWYQQALGQGPEFLTYFQNEAQLDKSGLPSDRFFAERPEGSVSTLKIQRTQQEDSAVYLCASSLNGGGFANEQYFGPGTRLTVT.

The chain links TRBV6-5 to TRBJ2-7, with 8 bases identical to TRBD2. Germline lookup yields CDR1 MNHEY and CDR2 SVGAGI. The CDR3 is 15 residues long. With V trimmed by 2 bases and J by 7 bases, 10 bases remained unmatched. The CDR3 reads CASSYPGAGAGEQYF. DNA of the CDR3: TGTGCCAGCAGTTACCCCGGAGCGGGGGCGGGGGAGCAGTACTTC.

The CDR3 bases are TGTGCCAGCAGCTTGACAGGGGGTACAGATACGCAGTATTTT. Translating it yields CASSLTGGTDTQYF. This chain uses TRBV7-9 with TRBJ2-3; TRBD1 matches 9 bases. Germline V CDR1 and CDR2: SEHNR, FQNEAQ (reference sequence). The V gene end was trimmed by 3 bases and the J gene end by 3 bases; junction bases not matched to a gene: 1. The CDR3 contains 14 residues.

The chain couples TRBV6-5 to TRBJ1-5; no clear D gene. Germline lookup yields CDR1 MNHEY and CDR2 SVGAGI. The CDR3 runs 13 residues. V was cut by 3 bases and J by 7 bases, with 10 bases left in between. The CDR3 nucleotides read TGTGCCAGCAGTTATGGCGGGCACCAGCCCCAGCATTTT. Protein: CASSYGGHQPQHF.

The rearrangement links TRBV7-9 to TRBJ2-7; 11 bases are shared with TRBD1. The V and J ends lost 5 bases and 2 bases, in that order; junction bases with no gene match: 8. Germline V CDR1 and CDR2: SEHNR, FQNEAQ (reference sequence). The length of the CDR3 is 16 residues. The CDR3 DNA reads TGTGCCAGCAGCAGTACGGGACAGGGGGGGACCTACGAGCAGTACTTC. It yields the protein CASSSTGQGGTYEQYF. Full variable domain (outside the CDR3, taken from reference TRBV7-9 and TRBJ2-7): DTGVSQNPRHKITKRGQNVTFRCDPISEHNRLYWYRQTLGQGPEFLTYFQNEAQLEKSRLLSDRFSAERPKGSFSTLEIQRTEQGDSAMYLCASSSTGQGGTYEQYFGPGTRLTVT.

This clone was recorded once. CDR3 in DNA: TGTGCCAGCAGCTTGAGGGGGTATGGAGCGGGAGGCACCGGGGAGCTGTTTTTT. Translated: CASSLRGYGAGGTGELFF. V gene TRBV11-3 combines with J gene TRBJ2-2; 9 bases match TRBD2. With V trimmed by 3 bases and J by 4 bases, 12 bases remained unmatched. The germline CDR1 and CDR2 sequences are SGHNT and YENEEA. The CDR3 consists of 18 residues.

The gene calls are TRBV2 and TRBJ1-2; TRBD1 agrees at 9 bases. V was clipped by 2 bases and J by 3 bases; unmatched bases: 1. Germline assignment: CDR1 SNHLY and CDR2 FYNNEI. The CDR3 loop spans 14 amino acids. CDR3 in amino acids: CASSETGGHYGYTF. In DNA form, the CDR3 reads TGTGCCAGCAGTGAAACAGGGGGCCACTATGGCTACACCTTC.

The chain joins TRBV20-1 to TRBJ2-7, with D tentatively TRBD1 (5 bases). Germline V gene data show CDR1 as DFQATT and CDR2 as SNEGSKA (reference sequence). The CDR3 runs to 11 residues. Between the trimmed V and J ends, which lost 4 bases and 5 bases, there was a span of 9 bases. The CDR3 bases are TGCAGTGCTAACTACAGGAACGAGCAGTACTTC. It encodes CSANYRNEQYF.

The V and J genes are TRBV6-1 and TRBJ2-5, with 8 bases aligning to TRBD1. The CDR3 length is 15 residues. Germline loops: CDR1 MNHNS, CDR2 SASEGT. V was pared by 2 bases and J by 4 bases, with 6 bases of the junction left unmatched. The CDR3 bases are TGTGCCAGCAGTGAAAGGACAGGGTTCTCAGAGACCCAGTACTTC. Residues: CASSERTGFSETQYF.

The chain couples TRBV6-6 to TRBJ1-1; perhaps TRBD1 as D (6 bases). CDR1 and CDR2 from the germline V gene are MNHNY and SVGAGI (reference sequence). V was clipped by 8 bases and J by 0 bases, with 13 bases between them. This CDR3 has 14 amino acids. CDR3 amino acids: CASCSGTLNTEAFF. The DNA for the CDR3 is TGTGCCAGCTGCTCCGGGACACTGAACACTGAAGCTTTCTTT.